This record concerns one T cell receptor beta chain sequence. Its antigen is unidentified. This sample is part of a study of T cells after yellow fever vaccination. In the study overall: Preparation used SMART-Seq v4 Ultra Low Input for the low-cell-number fractions.

The V gene's germline CDR1 is SGHDN and CDR2 FVKESK. V lost 1 base and J lost 2; bases outside the gene matches: 3. This CDR3 is 16 amino acids long. General study findings and limits: Primary-vaccination clones mostly resurfaced post-booster (96% CD4, about 87% CD8). Only a minor proportion of clonotypes was detected across both CD4 and CD8 compartments.

UMIs were added to TCR cDNA along with a universal primer site when it was made by 5'RACE template switching. TCRdb re-called the 5' RACE reads through MiXCR, storing one row per CDR3 protein. Among 400,000 to 450,000 distinct CDR3 sequences listed, about 17% were seen once. The chain links TRBV14 to TRBJ2-3; 10 bases match TRBD1. Sequencing was performed on PBMCs, taken before the yellow fever booster vaccination. The clonotype comes from a young man who received the YFV17D yellow fever vaccine. CDR3 sequence (DNA): TGTGCCAGCAGCCAAGGGGACAGGGGAAACACAGATACGCAGTATTTT. Protein sequence: CASSQGDRGNTDTQYF.